A selection of T cell receptor beta chains follows, all from one sample in a study of cytomegalovirus exposure and HLA in healthy donors. Using immunoSEQ multiplex PCR, the repertoire was profiled, and TCRdb retains in-frame clones only, with some absent. The sample carries some 190,000 clones, about four fifths recorded once. The sample consisted of PBMCs. These receptors were obtained from a woman in her twenties or thirties in good health and CMV-seronegative. Each CDR3 is given with its conserved first and last residue. Each record gives: J gene, clone size, V gene, D gene, CDR3 protein, CDR3 DNA. D genes are given only for firm matches. Clone size is not always given. Where it is, it says once, few, many or a class for expanded clones.

j_gene: TRBJ1-2
abundance: NA
v_gene: TRBV19
d_gene: NA
CDR3aa: CASTLDRSYGYTF
CDR3nt: TGTGCCAGTACCCTGGACAGATCGTATGGCTACACCTTC

j_gene: TRBJ2-7
abundance: NA
v_gene: TRBV7-6
d_gene: NA
CDR3aa: CASSLRRQGEQYF
CDR3nt: TGTGCCAGCAGCTTAAGGCGGCAGGGCGAGCAGTACTTC

j_gene: TRBJ1-1
abundance: NA
v_gene: TRBV6-5
d_gene: TRBD1
CDR3aa: CASSYSAGGDTEAFF
CDR3nt: TGTGCCAGCAGTTACTCGGCAGGGGGTGACACTGAAGCTTTCTTT

j_gene: TRBJ1-1
abundance: NA
v_gene: TRBV5-6
d_gene: NA
CDR3aa: CASSGVEGSAFF
CDR3nt: TGTGCCAGCAGCGGGGTGGAGGGTAGCGCTTTCTTT

j_gene: TRBJ1-5
abundance: NA
v_gene: TRBV23-1
d_gene: NA
CDR3aa: CASSQSPRCQPQHF
CDR3nt: TGCGCCAGCAGTCAATCCCCCCGTTGTCAGCCCCAGCATTTT

j_gene: TRBJ2-7
abundance: NA
v_gene: TRBV10-3
d_gene: NA
CDR3aa: CAIKDTSSSYEQYF
CDR3nt: TGTGCCATCAAGGACACCTCAAGCTCCTACGAGCAGTACTTC

j_gene: TRBJ2-3
abundance: NA
v_gene: TRBV2
d_gene: TRBD2
CDR3aa: CASSPRGGLAADTQYF
CDR3nt: TGTGCCAGCAGTCCCAGGGGGGGACTAGCGGCAGATACGCAGTATTTT

j_gene: TRBJ1-1
abundance: few
v_gene: TRBV6-5
d_gene: NA
CDR3aa: CASSYRQSNTEAFF
CDR3nt: TGTGCCAGCAGTTACAGACAGAGCAACACTGAAGCTTTCTTT

j_gene: TRBJ1-2
abundance: NA
v_gene: TRBV15
d_gene: TRBD1
CDR3aa: CATSRDLSDRDYGYTF
CDR3nt: TGTGCCACCAGCAGAGATCTTTCGGACAGGGACTATGGCTACACCTTC

j_gene: TRBJ1-4
abundance: once
v_gene: TRBV19
d_gene: TRBD1
CDR3aa: CAIREGAGTNEKLFF
CDR3nt: TGTGCCATCAGAGAGGGGGCAGGAACTAATGAAAAACTGTTTTTT

j_gene: TRBJ2-3
abundance: NA
v_gene: TRBV7-2
d_gene: NA
CDR3aa: CASSLTRRGSTDTQYF
CDR3nt: TGTGCCAGCAGCTTAACCCGCAGGGGTAGCACAGATACGCAGTATTTT

j_gene: TRBJ2-5
abundance: NA
v_gene: TRBV19
d_gene: TRBD1
CDR3aa: CASSRGTAQETQYF
CDR3nt: TGTGCCAGTAGTAGAGGGACAGCACAAGAGACCCAGTACTTC

j_gene: TRBJ2-7
abundance: NA
v_gene: TRBV7-2
d_gene: TRBD2
CDR3aa: CASRHGLAGDYEQYF
CDR3nt: TGTGCCAGCAGACACGGACTAGCGGGGGACTACGAGCAGTACTTC

j_gene: TRBJ2-7
abundance: NA
v_gene: TRBV29-1
d_gene: NA
CDR3aa: CSGRDSNYEQYF
CDR3nt: TGCAGCGGCCGGGACTCCAACTACGAGCAGTACTTC

j_gene: TRBJ2-5
abundance: NA
v_gene: TRBV6-5
d_gene: NA
CDR3aa: CASGFRGITQETQYF
CDR3nt: TGTGCCAGCGGGTTCCGCGGGATCACGCAAGAGACCCAGTACTTC

j_gene: TRBJ2-7
abundance: NA
v_gene: TRBV6-5
d_gene: TRBD1
CDR3aa: CASSPDRSSYEQYF
CDR3nt: TGTGCCAGCAGTCCGGACAGGTCCTCCTACGAGCAGTACTTC

j_gene: TRBJ2-5
abundance: NA
v_gene: TRBV20-1
d_gene: NA
CDR3aa: CSARPLETQYF
CDR3nt: TGCAGTGCTAGACCGTTAGAGACCCAGTACTTC

j_gene: TRBJ2-7
abundance: NA
v_gene: TRBV9
d_gene: TRBD1
CDR3aa: CASSVAGGGEQYF
CDR3nt: TGTGCCAGCAGCGTCGCAGGGGGCGGCGAGCAGTACTTC

j_gene: TRBJ2-7
abundance: NA
v_gene: TRBV28
d_gene: TRBD1
CDR3aa: CASSPGQGRLQYF
CDR3nt: TGTGCCAGCAGCCCGGGACAGGGCAGACTGCAGTACTTC

j_gene: TRBJ2-7
abundance: NA
v_gene: TRBV13
d_gene: TRBD1
CDR3aa: CASSPTQTGQGSHEQYF
CDR3nt: TGTGCCAGCAGCCCGACACAGACGGGACAGGGCTCCCACGAGCAGTACTTC

j_gene: TRBJ1-1
abundance: few
v_gene: TRBV27
d_gene: NA
CDR3aa: CASSLRGPGNTEAFF
CDR3nt: TGTGCCAGCAGTTTACGAGGGCCGGGGAACACTGAAGCTTTCTTT

j_gene: TRBJ2-5
abundance: few
v_gene: TRBV7-3
d_gene: NA
CDR3aa: CAAGAPYEETQYF
CDR3nt: TGTGCCGCAGGGGCCCCCTACGAAGAGACCCAGTACTTC

j_gene: TRBJ1-1
abundance: NA
v_gene: TRBV5-1
d_gene: NA
CDR3aa: CASKEEVEATEAFF
CDR3nt: TGCGCCAGCAAGGAAGAGGTCGAGGCCACTGAAGCTTTCTTT

j_gene: TRBJ2-7
abundance: NA
v_gene: TRBV25-1
d_gene: TRBD1
CDR3aa: CASRPGTGSYEQYF
CDR3nt: TGTGCCAGCAGGCCCGGGACAGGGTCCTACGAGCAGTACTTC

j_gene: TRBJ2-1
abundance: few
v_gene: TRBV29-1
d_gene: TRBD2
CDR3aa: CSVEATSNDNEQFF
CDR3nt: TGCAGCGTTGAGGCGACTAGCAACGACAATGAGCAGTTCTTC

j_gene: TRBJ2-7
abundance: NA
v_gene: TRBV27
d_gene: NA
CDR3aa: CASSGRQGRDEQYF
CDR3nt: TGTGCCAGCAGTGGGAGACAGGGGAGGGACGAGCAGTACTTC

j_gene: TRBJ1-5
abundance: NA
v_gene: TRBV6-1
d_gene: TRBD1
CDR3aa: CASRDTGGGNQPQHF
CDR3nt: TGTGCCAGCAGAGATACAGGGGGAGGCAATCAGCCCCAGCATTTT

j_gene: TRBJ2-2
abundance: NA
v_gene: TRBV2
d_gene: NA
CDR3aa: CASSEEDTGELFF
CDR3nt: TGTGCCAGCAGTGAGGAGGACACCGGGGAGCTGTTTTTT

j_gene: TRBJ2-7
abundance: NA
v_gene: TRBV9
d_gene: TRBD1
CDR3aa: CASSASGTGKTYEQYF
CDR3nt: TGTGCCAGCAGCGCCTCCGGGACAGGTAAAACCTACGAGCAGTACTTC

j_gene: TRBJ1-6
abundance: NA
v_gene: TRBV27
d_gene: NA
CDR3aa: CASSWGGSHSPLHF
CDR3nt: TGTGCCAGCAGTTGGGGAGGCAGCCATTCACCCCTCCACTTT

j_gene: TRBJ1-2
abundance: NA
v_gene: TRBV4-1
d_gene: TRBD1
CDR3aa: CASSHPTGTGYGYTF
CDR3nt: TGCGCCAGCAGCCACCCCACCGGGACAGGCTATGGCTACACCTTC

j_gene: TRBJ1-4
abundance: NA
v_gene: TRBV30
d_gene: NA
CDR3aa: CAWSRPRGATNEKLFF
CDR3nt: TGTGCCTGGAGTCGTCCCCGGGGGGCAACTAATGAAAAACTGTTTTTT

j_gene: TRBJ2-7
abundance: NA
v_gene: TRBV6-5
d_gene: TRBD1
CDR3aa: CASRRDRGPYEQYF
CDR3nt: TGTGCCAGCAGGCGGGACAGGGGGCCCTACGAGCAGTACTTC

j_gene: TRBJ1-4
abundance: NA
v_gene: TRBV6-1
d_gene: TRBD1
CDR3aa: CAIGQESEKLFF
CDR3nt: TGTGCCATCGGACAGGAAAGCGAAAAACTGTTTTTT

j_gene: TRBJ2-3
abundance: few
v_gene: TRBV7-9
d_gene: TRBD2
CDR3aa: CASSPGAGGRHTDTQYF
CDR3nt: TGTGCCAGCAGCCCCGGGGCGGGGGGGCGACACACAGATACGCAGTATTTT

j_gene: TRBJ2-7
abundance: NA
v_gene: TRBV18
d_gene: NA
CDR3aa: CASSPGKGSSYEQYF
CDR3nt: TGTGCCAGCTCCCCTGGGAAGGGGTCGTCCTACGAGCAGTACTTC

j_gene: TRBJ2-1
abundance: NA
v_gene: TRBV7-3
d_gene: NA
CDR3aa: CASSYQGSSYNEQFF
CDR3nt: TGTGCCAGCAGTTATCAGGGGAGCTCCTACAATGAGCAGTTCTTC

j_gene: TRBJ2-1
abundance: NA
v_gene: TRBV6-4
d_gene: NA
CDR3aa: CASSASFYNEQFF
CDR3nt: TGTGCCAGCAGTGCCAGTTTCTACAATGAGCAGTTCTTC